The clone carrying this TCR beta chain was detected only once. Its matching antigen is unknown. Preparation of the TCRbeta library involved a method that used unique molecular identifiers. One entry per CDR3 protein, called by TCRdb with MiXCR from the PCR reads. Here the sample spans a few hundred thousand distinct CDR3 sequences, about 9.5% being singletons. This specimen comes from a study of T-cell reconstitution after alpha-beta-depleted transplantation in children. Findings of the study overall: It was reported that alpha-beta T cells came from several hundred expanded graft clones (about two months after transplant). Some patients owed their high day-60 TCRbeta diversity to surviving recipient T cells and thymic progenitors. Newly produced T cells mostly accounted for T-cell counts and diversity one year post-transplant.

V was shortened by 5 bases and J by 6 bases, with 12 bases between the two germline ends. CDR1 and CDR2 (germline): SGHDT, YYEEEE. The CDR3 runs to 14 residues. The origin of this receptor is a boy younger than two with acute myeloid leukemia, due to receive a stem cell transplant. The sequences come from PBMCs, collected before TCRalphabeta/CD19-depleted stem cell transplant. The chain employs TRBV5-6 and TRBJ1-6; a weak D match, TRBD1 (5 bases). The CDR3 bases are TGTGCCAGCAGTTTTGGGGGGTTTAATTCACCCCTCCACTTT. It is translated as CASSFGGFNSPLHF.